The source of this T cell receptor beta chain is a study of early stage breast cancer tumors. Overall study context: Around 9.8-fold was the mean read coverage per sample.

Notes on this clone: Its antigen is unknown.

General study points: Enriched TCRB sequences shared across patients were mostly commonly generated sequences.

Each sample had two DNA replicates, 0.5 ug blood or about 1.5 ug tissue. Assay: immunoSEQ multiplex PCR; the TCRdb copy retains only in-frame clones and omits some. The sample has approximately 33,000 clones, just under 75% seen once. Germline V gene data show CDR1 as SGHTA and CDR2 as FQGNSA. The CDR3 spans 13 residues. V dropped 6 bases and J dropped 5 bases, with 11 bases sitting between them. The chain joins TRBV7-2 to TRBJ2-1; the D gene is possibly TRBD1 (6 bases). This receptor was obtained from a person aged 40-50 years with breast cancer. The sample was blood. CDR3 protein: CASRPQGNNEQFF. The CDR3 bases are TGTGCCAGCAGACCACAGGGAAACAATGAGCAGTTCTTC. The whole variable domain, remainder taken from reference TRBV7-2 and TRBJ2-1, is GAGVSQSPSNKVTEKGKDVELRCDPISGHTALYWYRQSLGQGLEFLIYFQGNSAPDKSGLPSDRFSAERTGGSVSTLTIQRTQQEDSAVYLCASRPQGNNEQFFGPGTRLTVL.